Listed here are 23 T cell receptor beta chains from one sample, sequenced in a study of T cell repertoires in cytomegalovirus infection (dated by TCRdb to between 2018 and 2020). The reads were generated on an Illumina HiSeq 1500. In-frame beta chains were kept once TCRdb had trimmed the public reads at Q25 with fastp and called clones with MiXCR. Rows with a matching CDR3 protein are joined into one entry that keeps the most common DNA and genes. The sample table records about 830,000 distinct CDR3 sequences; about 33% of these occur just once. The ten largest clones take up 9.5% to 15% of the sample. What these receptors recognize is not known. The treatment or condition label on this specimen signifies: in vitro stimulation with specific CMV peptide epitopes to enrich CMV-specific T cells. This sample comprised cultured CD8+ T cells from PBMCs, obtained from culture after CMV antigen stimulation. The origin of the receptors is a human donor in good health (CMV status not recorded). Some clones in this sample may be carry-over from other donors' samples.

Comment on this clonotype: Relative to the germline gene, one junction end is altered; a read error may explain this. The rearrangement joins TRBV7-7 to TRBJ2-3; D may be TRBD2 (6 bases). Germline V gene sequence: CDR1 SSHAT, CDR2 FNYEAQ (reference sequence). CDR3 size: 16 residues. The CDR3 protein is CASSLEPAGSTDTQYF. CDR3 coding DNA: TGTGCTAGCAGCTTAGAACCAGCGGGTAGCACAGATACGCAGTATTTT.

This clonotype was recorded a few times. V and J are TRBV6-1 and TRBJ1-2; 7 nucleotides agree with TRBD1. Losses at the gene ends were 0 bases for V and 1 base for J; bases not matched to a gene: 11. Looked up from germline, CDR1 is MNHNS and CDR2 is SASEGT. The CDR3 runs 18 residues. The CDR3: CASSEATGQIKINYGYTF. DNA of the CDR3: TGTGCCAGCAGTGAAGCCACGGGACAGATTAAAATTAACTATGGCTACACCTTC.

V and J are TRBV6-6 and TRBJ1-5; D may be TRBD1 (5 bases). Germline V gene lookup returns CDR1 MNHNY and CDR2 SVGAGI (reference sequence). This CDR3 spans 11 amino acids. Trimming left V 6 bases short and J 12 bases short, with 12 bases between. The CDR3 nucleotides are TGTGCCAGCAGGGGGACGGGGATCCAGCATTTT. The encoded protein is CASRGTGIQHF.

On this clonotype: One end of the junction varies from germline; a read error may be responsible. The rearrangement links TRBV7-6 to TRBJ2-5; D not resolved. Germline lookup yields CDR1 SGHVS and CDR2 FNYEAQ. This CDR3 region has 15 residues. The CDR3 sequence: CASSFSAGVQETQYF. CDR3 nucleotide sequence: TGTGCTAGCAGCTTTTCTGCCGGCGTCCAAGAGACCCAGTACTTC.

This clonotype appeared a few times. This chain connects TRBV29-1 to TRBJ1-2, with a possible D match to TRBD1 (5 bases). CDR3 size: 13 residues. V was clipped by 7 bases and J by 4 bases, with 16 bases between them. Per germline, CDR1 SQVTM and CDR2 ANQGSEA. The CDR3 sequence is CSADQGVFYGYTF. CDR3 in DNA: TGCAGCGCTGACCAGGGTGTCTTCTATGGCTACACCTTC.

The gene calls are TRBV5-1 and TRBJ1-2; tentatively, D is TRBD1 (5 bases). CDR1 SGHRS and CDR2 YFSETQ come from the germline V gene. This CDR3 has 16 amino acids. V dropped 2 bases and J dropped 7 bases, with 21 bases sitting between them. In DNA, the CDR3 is TGCGCCAGCAGCTTTGGGCGCGGATGGGACGATAGTGGCTACACCTTC. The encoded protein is CASSFGRGWDDSGYTF. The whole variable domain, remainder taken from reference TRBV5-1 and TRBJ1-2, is KAGVTQTPRYLIKTRGQQVTLSCSPISGHRSVSWYQQTPGQGLQFLFEYFSETQRNKGNFPGRFSGRQFSNSRSEMNVSTLELGDSALYLCASSFGRGWDDSGYTFGSGTRLTVV.

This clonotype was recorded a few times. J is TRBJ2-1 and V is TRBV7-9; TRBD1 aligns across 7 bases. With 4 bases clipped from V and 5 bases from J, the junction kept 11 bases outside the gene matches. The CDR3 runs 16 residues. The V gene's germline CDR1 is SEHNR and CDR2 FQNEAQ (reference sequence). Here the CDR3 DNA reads TGTGCCAGCAGCTCGATGACAGGGCGTAGGGACAATGAGCAGTTCTTC. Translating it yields CASSSMTGRRDNEQFF.

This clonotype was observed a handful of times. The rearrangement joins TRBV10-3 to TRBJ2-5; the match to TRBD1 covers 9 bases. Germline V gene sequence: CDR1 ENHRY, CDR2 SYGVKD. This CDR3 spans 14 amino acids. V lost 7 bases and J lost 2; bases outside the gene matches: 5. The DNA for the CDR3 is TGTGCCATCAAAACGACAGGGGGGCAAGAGACCCAGTACTTC. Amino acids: CAIKTTGGQETQYF.

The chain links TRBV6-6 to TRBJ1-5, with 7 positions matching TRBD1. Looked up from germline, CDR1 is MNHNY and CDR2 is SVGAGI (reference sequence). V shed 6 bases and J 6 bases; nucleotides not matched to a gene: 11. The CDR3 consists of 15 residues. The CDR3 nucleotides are TGTGCCAGCAGGGCCACAGGGGACAAGAGTCAGCCCCAGCATTTT. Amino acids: CASRATGDKSQPQHF.

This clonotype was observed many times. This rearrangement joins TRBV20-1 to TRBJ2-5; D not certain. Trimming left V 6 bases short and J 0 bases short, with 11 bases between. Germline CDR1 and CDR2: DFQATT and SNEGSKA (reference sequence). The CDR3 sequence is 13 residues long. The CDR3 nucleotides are TGCAGTGCAAACCTTCCGTACCAAGAGACCCAGTACTTC. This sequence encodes CSANLPYQETQYF.

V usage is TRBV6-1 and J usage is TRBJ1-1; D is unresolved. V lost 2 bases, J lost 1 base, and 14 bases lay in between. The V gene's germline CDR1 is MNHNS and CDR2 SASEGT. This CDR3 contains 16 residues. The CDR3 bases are TGTGCCAGCAGTGAAATTCCCAGGCATGCGAACACTGAAGCTTTCTTT. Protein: CASSEIPRHANTEAFF.

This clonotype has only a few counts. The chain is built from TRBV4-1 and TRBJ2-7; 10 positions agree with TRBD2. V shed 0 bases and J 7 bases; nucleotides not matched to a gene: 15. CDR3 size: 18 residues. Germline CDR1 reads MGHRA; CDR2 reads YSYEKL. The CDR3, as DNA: TGCGCCAGCAGCCAAGATTTCCCTTTAGCGGGGGGAAGAGAGGAGCAGTACTTC. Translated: CASSQDFPLAGGREEQYF.

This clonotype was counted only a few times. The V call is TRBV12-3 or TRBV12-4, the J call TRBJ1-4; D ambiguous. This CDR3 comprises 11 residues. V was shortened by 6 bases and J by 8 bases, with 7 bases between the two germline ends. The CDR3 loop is CASRGEEKLFF. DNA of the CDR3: TGTGCCAGCAGGGGCGAGGAAAAACTGTTTTTT.

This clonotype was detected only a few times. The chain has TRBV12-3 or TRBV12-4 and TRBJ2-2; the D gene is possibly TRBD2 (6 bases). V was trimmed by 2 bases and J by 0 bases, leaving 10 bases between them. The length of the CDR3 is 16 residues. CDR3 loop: CASSLTSSANTGELFF. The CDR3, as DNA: TGTGCCAGCAGTTTAACATCTAGCGCGAACACCGGGGAGCTGTTTTTT.

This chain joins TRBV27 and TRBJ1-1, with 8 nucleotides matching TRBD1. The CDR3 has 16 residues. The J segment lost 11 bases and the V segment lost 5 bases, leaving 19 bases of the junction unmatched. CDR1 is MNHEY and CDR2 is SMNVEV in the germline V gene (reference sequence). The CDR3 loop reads CASSPNPPGGEWSAFF. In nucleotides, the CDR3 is TGTGCCAGCAGTCCCAACCCCCCAGGGGGCGAATGGTCGGCTTTCTTT.

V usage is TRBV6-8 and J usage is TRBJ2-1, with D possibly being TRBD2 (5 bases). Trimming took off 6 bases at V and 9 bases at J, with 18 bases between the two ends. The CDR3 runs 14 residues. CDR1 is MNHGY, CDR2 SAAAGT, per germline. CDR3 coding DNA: TGTGCCAGCAGCTGGACGGCGGAGGAAGGTGAGCAGTTCTTC. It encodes CASSWTAEEGEQFF.

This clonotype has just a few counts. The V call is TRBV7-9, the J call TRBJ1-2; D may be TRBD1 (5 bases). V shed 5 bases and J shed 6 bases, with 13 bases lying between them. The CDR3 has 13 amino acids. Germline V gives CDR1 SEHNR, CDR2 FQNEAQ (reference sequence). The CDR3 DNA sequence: TGTGCCAGCAGCAAGGGACTTGCAAATGGCTACACCTTC. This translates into CASSKGLANGYTF.

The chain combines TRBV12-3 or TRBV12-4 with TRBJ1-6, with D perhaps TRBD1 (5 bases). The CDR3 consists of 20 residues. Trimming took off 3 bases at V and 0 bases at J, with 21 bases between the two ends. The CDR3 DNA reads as TGTGCCAGCAGTTTGGGGGAGAGTCATCCCGATAGCTCCTATAATTCACCCCTCCACTTT. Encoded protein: CASSLGESHPDSSYNSPLHF.

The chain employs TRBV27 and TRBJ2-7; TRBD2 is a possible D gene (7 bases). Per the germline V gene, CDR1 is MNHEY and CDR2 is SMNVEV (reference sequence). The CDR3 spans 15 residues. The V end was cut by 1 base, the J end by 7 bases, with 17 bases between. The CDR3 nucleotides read TGTGCCAGCAGTTTATTGGGGGGGGGGCTTGAAGAGCAGTACGTC. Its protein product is CASSLLGGGLEEQYV.

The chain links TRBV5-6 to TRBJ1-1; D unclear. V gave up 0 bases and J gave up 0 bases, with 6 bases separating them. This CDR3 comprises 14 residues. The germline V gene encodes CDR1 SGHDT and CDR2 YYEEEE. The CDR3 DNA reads TGTGCCAGCAGCTTGGACACTATGAACACTGAAGCTTTCTTT. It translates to CASSLDTMNTEAFF.

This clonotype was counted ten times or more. CDR3 loop: CASGLIGSGGPHNEQFF. As DNA, the CDR3 is TGTGCTAGTGGTTTGATCGGTAGCGGGGGGCCCCACAATGAGCAGTTCTTC. This rearrangement joins TRBV12-5 to TRBJ2-1; 10 bases fit TRBD2. The CDR3 consists of 17 residues. Germline CDR1 LGHNT, CDR2 FRNRAP. J lost 5 bases, V lost 2 bases, and 9 bases had no gene match.

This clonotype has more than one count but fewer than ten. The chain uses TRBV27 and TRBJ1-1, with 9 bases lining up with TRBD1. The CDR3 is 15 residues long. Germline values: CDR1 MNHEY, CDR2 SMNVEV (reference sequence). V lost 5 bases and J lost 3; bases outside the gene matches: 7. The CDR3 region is CASSRNRGRDTEAFF. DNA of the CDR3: TGTGCCAGCAGTAGAAACAGGGGGCGCGACACTGAAGCTTTCTTT.

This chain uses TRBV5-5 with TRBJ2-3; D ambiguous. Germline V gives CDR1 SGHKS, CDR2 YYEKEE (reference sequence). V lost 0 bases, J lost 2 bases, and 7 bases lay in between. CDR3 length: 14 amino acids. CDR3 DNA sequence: TGTGCCAGCAGCTTGGGGTCGGACACAGATACGCAGTATTTT. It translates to CASSLGSDTDTQYF.